This entry lists 24 T cell receptor beta chains sequenced from one sample in a study of blood T cell repertoires in COVID-19. Libraries were prepared by immunoSEQ multiplex PCR; TCRdb keeps only in-frame clonotypes and omits some of them. The sample lists 360,000 or so clones, around 86% seen once, with about 4.8% in the top ten. Specimen: PBMCs or T cells enriched from blood (not recorded which). Source of these receptors: a woman aged 45-59 years who had recovered from COVID-19.

The V and J genes are TRBV7-3 and TRBJ2-3; 10 nucleotides agree with TRBD2. J gave up 8 bases and V 5 bases, and 10 bases lay outside the gene matches. This CDR3 contains 15 residues. The germline V gene has CDR1 SGHTA and CDR2 FQGTGA. This chain's CDR3 is CASSPSGRAIGTQYF. In DNA form, the CDR3 reads TGTGCCAGCAGCCCGAGCGGGAGGGCGATAGGTACGCAGTATTTT.

This sequence joins TRBV30 and TRBJ1-6, with D tentatively TRBD1 (5 bases). Germline V gives CDR1 GTSNPN, CDR2 SVGIG (reference sequence). V shed 5 bases and J shed 5 bases, with 13 bases lying between them. This CDR3 is 14 amino acids long. The CDR3 is CAWGIGGDNSPLHF. DNA for the CDR3: TGTGCCTGGGGAATTGGGGGGGATAATTCACCCCTCCACTTT.

The chain carries TRBV5-4 and TRBJ1-2; 8 nucleotides line up with TRBD1. This CDR3 spans 14 amino acids. Trimming at V came to 4 bases and at J to 4 bases, leaving 6 bases not matched to a gene. Germline CDR1 SGHNT, CDR2 YYREEE (reference sequence). The CDR3 loop is CASSIGQGAYGYTF. CDR3 nucleotides: TGTGCCAGCAGCATAGGACAGGGCGCCTATGGCTACACCTTC.

The V and J genes are TRBV27 and TRBJ1-1; D unclear. This CDR3 spans 13 amino acids. V was pared by 4 bases and J by 1 base, with 7 bases between. CDR1 is MNHEY and CDR2 is SMNVEV in the germline V gene (reference sequence). The CDR3 here is CASSSPGNTEAFF. CDR3 in DNA: TGTGCCAGCAGTTCTCCAGGGAACACTGAAGCTTTCTTT.

The rearrangement uses TRBV29-1 and TRBJ2-4, with D possibly TRBD2 on 6 matching bases. With 6 bases removed from V and 0 bases from J, the gap between germline ends came to 9 bases. From germline, CDR1 is SQVTM and CDR2 ANQGSEA. The CDR3 covers 13 residues. CDR3 in DNA: TGCAGCGTCGAGGGACTAGCCAAAAACATTCAGTACTTC. Translating gives CSVEGLAKNIQYF.

The chain has TRBV6-1 and TRBJ1-1, with D unclear. V was shortened by 0 bases and J by 1 base, with 12 bases between the two germline ends. The CDR3 extends over 16 amino acids. The germline CDR1 and CDR2 sequences are MNHNS and SASEGT. CDR3 coding DNA: TGTGCCAGCAGTGAAGCGACCACCTGGGCGAACACTGAAGCTTTCTTT. This encodes CASSEATTWANTEAFF.

The chain joins TRBV12-3 or TRBV12-4 to TRBJ2-2, with D unresolved. Deletions cut 8 bases from V and 6 bases from J, with 13 bases between. The length of the CDR3 is 13 residues. Here the CDR3 reads CASLPNLPGELFF. As DNA, the CDR3 is TGTGCCAGCCTCCCCAACTTGCCCGGGGAGCTGTTTTTT.

CDR3 protein: CASSTALVAGSDEQFF. For the CDR3, the DNA is TGTGCCAGCAGCACCGCCCTGGTAGCGGGGTCCGATGAGCAGTTCTTC. The chain employs TRBV7-6 and TRBJ2-1, with TRBD2 identical over 8 bases. Germline-derived CDR1 and CDR2 are SGHVS and FNYEAQ. V shed 5 bases, J shed 8 bases, and the junction held 14 bases outside the gene matches. The CDR3 sequence is 16 residues long. The whole variable domain, remainder taken from reference TRBV7-6 and TRBJ2-1, is GAGVSQSPRYKVTKRGQDVALRCDPISGHVSLYWYRQALGQGPEFLTYFNYEAQQDKSGLPNDRFSAERPEGSISTLTIQRTEQRDSAMYRCASSTALVAGSDEQFFGPGTRLTVL.

On this clone: Other DNA sequences in this specimen translate into the identical CDR3. The genes are TRBV18 and TRBJ1-1; 8 nucleotides agree with TRBD1. V dropped 3 bases and J dropped 2; count of bases not matched to a gene: 5. The CDR3 loop spans 15 amino acids. Germline V gene sequence: CDR1 KGHSH, CDR2 LQKENI. This chain's CDR3 is CASSPQQGGNTEAFF. CDR3 bases: TGTGCCAGCTCACCTCAACAGGGGGGAAACACTGAAGCTTTCTTT.

This clone came up once. CDR3 protein: CASSDPGLAKNIQYF. CDR3 DNA: TGTGCCAGCAGTGACCCAGGGCTGGCCAAAAACATTCAGTACTTC. The V call is TRBV6-1, the J call TRBJ2-4, with D possibly TRBD1 on 5 matching bases. This CDR3 is built from 15 residues. V lost 3 bases to trimming and J lost 1 base, with 10 bases between them. The germline V gene has CDR1 MNHNS and CDR2 SASEGT.

The rearrangement uses TRBV6-2 or TRBV6-3 and TRBJ1-2; D ambiguous. In germline, CDR1 is MNHEY, CDR2 SVGEGT. This CDR3 spans 14 amino acids. Trimming cost V 6 bases and J 0 bases, with 11 bases left between them. CDR3 residues: CASSPGGANYGYTF. DNA for the CDR3: TGTGCCAGCAGCCCCGGCGGGGCTAACTATGGCTACACCTTC.

The J gene is TRBJ1-1, the V gene TRBV6-5; D perhaps matches TRBD1 (5 bases). The CDR3 has 15 amino acids. V lost 0 bases and J lost 4, with 12 bases in between. CDR1 and CDR2 from the germline V gene are MNHEY and SVGAGI. The CDR3 is CASSYSGQGSTEAFF. The CDR3 DNA reads TGTGCCAGCAGTTACTCGGGGCAGGGATCCACTGAAGCTTTCTTT.

V usage is TRBV5-1 and J usage is TRBJ2-1; TRBD2 matches at 7 bases. The CDR3 spans 14 residues. Looked up from germline, CDR1 is SGHRS and CDR2 is YFSETQ. V lost 4 bases and J lost 6; bases outside the gene matches: 7. The CDR3 bases are TGCGCCAGCAGCGGAACGACTAGCTCCAATGAGCAGTTCTTC. Its translation is CASSGTTSSNEQFF.

The V and J genes are TRBV18 and TRBJ1-2; D unresolved. Trimming removed 0 bases from V and 8 bases from J, with 10 bases in between. The CDR3 totals 13 residues. Germline V gene data show CDR1 as KGHSH and CDR2 as LQKENI. The CDR3 sequence is CASSPPNGSGYTF. The CDR3 DNA reads TGTGCCAGCTCACCACCGAACGGGAGCGGCTACACCTTC.

V and J are TRBV19 and TRBJ1-1, with D tentatively TRBD1 (6 bases). Germline values: CDR1 LNHDA, CDR2 SQIVND (reference sequence). The CDR3 has 20 amino acids. Trimming cost V 6 bases and J 1 base, with 30 bases left between them. The CDR3 sequence is CASSTRMPGTSRAGNTEAFF. Here the CDR3 DNA reads TGTGCCAGTAGCACCCGTATGCCCGGGACATCTCGGGCCGGGAACACTGAAGCTTTCTTT.

The V and J genes are TRBV9 and TRBJ2-1; the D is unclear. This CDR3 has 13 residues. V gave up 1 base and J gave up 14 bases, with 16 bases separating them. Germline V gene data show CDR1 as SGDLS and CDR2 as YYNGEE. Written as DNA, the CDR3 is TGTGCCAGCAGCGTACGGATCAAAGTAGACAAGTTCTTC. Translated, it gives CASSVRIKVDKFF. The full variable domain, rest sourced from reference TRBV9 and TRBJ2-1, is DSGVTQTPKHLITATGQRVTLRCSPRSGDLSVYWYQQSLDQGLQFLIQYYNGEERAKGNILERFSAQQFPDLHSELNLSSLELGDSALYFCASSVRIKVDKFFGPGTRLTVL.

V gene TRBV5-6 combines with J gene TRBJ2-5, with 8 bases matching TRBD2. The V and J ends lost 0 bases and 5 bases, in that order; junction bases with no gene match: 18. The germline V gene has CDR1 SGHDT and CDR2 YYEEEE. This CDR3 has 19 residues. The CDR3 DNA sequence: TGTGCCAGCAGCTTGGGACCGATCCTAGCGGGTGGGGGCGTGGAGACCCAGTACTTC. Protein sequence: CASSLGPILAGGGVETQYF. Based on the CDR3 plus reference TRBV5-6 and TRBJ2-5, the full variable domain is DAGVTQSPTHLIKTRGQQVTLRCSPKSGHDTVSWYQQALGQGPQFIFQYYEEEERQRGNFPDRFSGHQFPNYSSELNVNALLLGDSALYLCASSLGPILAGGGVETQYFGPGTRLLVL.

This sequence joins TRBV5-3 and TRBJ2-5; 8 bases fit TRBD1. TRBV5-3 is known as an ORF, though its function is uncertain. This CDR3 region has 19 residues. V lost 0 bases, J lost 2 bases, and 15 bases stayed unmatched. The CDR3: CARSLEDRERAFEQETQYF. The CDR3 coding sequence is TGTGCCAGAAGCTTGGAGGACAGGGAGCGGGCGTTTGAGCAAGAGACCCAGTACTTC.

Details on this clone: Other DNA sequences of this sample code for an identical CDR3. This chain connects TRBV2 to TRBJ1-2; 8 nucleotides align to TRBD1. CDR3 length: 13 amino acids. V was clipped by 4 bases and J by 2 bases; unmatched bases: 0. Germline V gives CDR1 SNHLY, CDR2 FYNNEI. The CDR3 nucleotides read TGTGCCAGCAGTGGGACAGGGAACTATGGCTACACCTTC. Protein sequence: CASSGTGNYGYTF.

The chain employs TRBV2 and TRBJ2-5; 9 positions agree with TRBD2. The CDR3 has 19 residues. Germline-derived CDR1 and CDR2 are SNHLY and FYNNEI. Losses at the gene ends were 8 bases for V and 2 bases for J; bases not matched to a gene: 21. CDR3 sequence (DNA): TGTGCCAGCGTCAGACCGTGGGCTAGCGGGACGATATTGCAAGAGACCCAGTACTTC. It is translated as CASVRPWASGTILQETQYF. The full variable domain, rest sourced from reference TRBV2 and TRBJ2-5, is EPEVTQTPSHQVTQMGQEVILRCVPISNHLYFYWYRQILGQKVEFLVSFYNNEISEKSEIFDDQFSVERPDGSNFTLKIRSTKLEDSAMYFCASVRPWASGTILQETQYFGPGTRLLVL.

The chain couples TRBV19 to TRBJ2-5; 8 bases match TRBD1. In germline, CDR1 is LNHDA, CDR2 SQIVND (reference sequence). The V gene end was trimmed by 1 base and the J gene end by 2 bases; junction bases not matched to a gene: 6. This CDR3 is built from 16 residues. In DNA, the CDR3 is TGTGCCAGTAGTATAGTGGGGACAGGACTACAAGAGACCCAGTACTTC. This encodes CASSIVGTGLQETQYF.

The chain couples TRBV18 to TRBJ1-5, with D uncertain. This CDR3 contains 15 residues. The V and J ends lost 0 bases and 3 bases respectively, with 9 bases between them. Germline CDR1 reads KGHSH; CDR2 reads LQKENI. The CDR3 spells CASSPPGSINQPQHF. The CDR3 DNA follows: TGTGCCAGCTCACCACCGGGGAGTATCAATCAGCCCCAGCATTTT.

The chain has TRBV7-2 and TRBJ2-3, with D possibly matching TRBD1 (5 bases). V lost 2 bases, J lost 14 bases, and 14 bases lay in between. Germline V gives CDR1 SGHTA, CDR2 FQGNSA. The CDR3 length is 12 residues. CDR3: CASSLSSTQGYF. DNA of the CDR3: TGTGCCAGCAGCTTAAGCTCGACTCAGGGGTATTTT.

The chain joins TRBV4-1 to TRBJ1-4; weak D call: TRBD1 (5 bases). V shed 4 bases and J shed 1 base, with 13 bases lying between them. This CDR3 is built from 16 residues. Germline lookup yields CDR1 MGHRA and CDR2 YSYEKL. CDR3 nucleotide sequence: TGCGCCAGCAGCCCCTTCGTGGGGCTAACTAATGAAAAACTGTTTTTT. Protein product: CASSPFVGLTNEKLFF.